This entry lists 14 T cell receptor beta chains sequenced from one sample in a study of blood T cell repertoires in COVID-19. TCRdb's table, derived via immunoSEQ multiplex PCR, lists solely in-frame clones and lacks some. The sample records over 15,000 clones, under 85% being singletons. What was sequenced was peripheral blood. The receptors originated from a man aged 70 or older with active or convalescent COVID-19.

CDR3 loop: CASSLLPPGGGGGDTQYF. CDR3 nucleotide sequence: TGTGCCAGCAGTTTATTACCACCCGGGGGCGGGGGCGGGGATACGCAGTATTTT. The chain joins TRBV27 to TRBJ2-3; D perhaps matches TRBD2 (7 bases). The CDR3 runs to 18 residues. The germline CDR1 and CDR2 sequences are MNHEY and SMNVEV (reference sequence). Between the trimmed V and J ends, which lost 1 base and 6 bases, there was a span of 23 bases.

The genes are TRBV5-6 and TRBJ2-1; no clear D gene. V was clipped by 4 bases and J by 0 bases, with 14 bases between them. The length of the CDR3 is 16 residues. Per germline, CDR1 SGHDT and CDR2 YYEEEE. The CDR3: CASSPRIAASYNEQFF. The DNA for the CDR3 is TGTGCCAGCAGCCCTCGGATAGCAGCCTCCTACAATGAGCAGTTCTTC.

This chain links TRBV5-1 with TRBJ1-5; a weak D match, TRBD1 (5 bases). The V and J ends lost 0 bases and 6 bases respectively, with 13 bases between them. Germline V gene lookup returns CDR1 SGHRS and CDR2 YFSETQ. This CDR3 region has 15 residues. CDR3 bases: TGCGCCAGCAGCTTGGTGCCGGGGGAGGGTCAGCCCCAGCATTTT. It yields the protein CASSLVPGEGQPQHF.

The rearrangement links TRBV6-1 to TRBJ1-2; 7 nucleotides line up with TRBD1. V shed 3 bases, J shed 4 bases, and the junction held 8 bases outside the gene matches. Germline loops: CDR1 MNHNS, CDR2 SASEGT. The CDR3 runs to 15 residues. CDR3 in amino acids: CASSEGTAVPYGYTF. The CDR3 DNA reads TGTGCCAGCAGTGAGGGGACAGCCGTACCCTATGGCTACACCTTC.

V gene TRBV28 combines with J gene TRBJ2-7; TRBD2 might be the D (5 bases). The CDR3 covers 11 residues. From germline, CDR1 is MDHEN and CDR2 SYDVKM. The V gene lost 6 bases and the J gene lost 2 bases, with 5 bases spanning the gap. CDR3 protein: CASRRAYEQYF. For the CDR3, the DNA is TGTGCCAGCAGGAGGGCCTACGAGCAGTACTTC. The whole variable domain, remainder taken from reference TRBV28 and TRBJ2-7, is DVKVTQSSRYLVKRTGEKVFLECVQDMDHENMFWYRQDPGLGLRLIYFSYDVKMKEKGDIPEGYSVSREKKERFSLILESASTNQTSMYLCASRRAYEQYFGPGTRLTVT.

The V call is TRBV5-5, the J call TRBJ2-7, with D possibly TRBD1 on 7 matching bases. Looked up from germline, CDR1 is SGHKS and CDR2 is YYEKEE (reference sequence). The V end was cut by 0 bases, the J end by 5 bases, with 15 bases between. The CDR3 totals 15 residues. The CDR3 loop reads CASSLGGGGLNEQYF. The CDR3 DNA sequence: TGTGCCAGCAGCTTGGGCGGAGGGGGCTTGAACGAGCAGTACTTC.

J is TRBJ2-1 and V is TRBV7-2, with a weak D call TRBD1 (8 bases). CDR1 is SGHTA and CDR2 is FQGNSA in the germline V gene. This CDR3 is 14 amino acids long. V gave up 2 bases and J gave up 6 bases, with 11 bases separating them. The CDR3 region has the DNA TGTGCCAGCAGCTTAAACAGGGGGGGCAATGAGCAGTTCTTC. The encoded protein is CASSLNRGGNEQFF.

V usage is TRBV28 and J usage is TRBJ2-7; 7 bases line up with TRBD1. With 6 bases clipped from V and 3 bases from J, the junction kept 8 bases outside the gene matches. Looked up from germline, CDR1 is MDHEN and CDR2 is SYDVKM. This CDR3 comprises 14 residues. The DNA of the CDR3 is TGTGCCAGCAGCCGAGCCGGGACAGACTACGAGCAGTACTTC. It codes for CASSRAGTDYEQYF.

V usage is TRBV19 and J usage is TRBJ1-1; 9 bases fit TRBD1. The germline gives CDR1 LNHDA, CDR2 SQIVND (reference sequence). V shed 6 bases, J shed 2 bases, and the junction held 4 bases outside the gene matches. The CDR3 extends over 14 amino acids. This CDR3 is CASRLTGGNTEAFF. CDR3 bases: TGTGCCAGTAGGTTAACAGGGGGCAACACTGAAGCTTTCTTT.

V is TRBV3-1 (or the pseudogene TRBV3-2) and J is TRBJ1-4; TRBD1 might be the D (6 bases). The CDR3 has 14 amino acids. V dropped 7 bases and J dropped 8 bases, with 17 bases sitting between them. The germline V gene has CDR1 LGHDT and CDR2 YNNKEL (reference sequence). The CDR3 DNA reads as TGTGCCAGCACCCATGCCGGGGGGCACGAAAAACTGTTTTTT. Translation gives CASTHAGGHEKLFF.

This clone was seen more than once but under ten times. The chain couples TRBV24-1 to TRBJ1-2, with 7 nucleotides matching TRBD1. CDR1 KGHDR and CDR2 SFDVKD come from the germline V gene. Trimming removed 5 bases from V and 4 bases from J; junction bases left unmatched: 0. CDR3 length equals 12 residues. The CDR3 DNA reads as TGTGCCACCAGTGGGGACAGCTATGGCTACACCTTC. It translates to CATSGDSYGYTF.

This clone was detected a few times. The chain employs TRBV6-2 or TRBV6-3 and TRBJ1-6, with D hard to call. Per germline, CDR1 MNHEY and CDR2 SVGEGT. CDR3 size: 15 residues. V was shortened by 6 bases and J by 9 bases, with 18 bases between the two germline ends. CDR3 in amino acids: CASSTHGKGSSPLHF. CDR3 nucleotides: TGTGCCAGCAGCACCCACGGCAAAGGGAGTTCACCCCTCCACTTT.

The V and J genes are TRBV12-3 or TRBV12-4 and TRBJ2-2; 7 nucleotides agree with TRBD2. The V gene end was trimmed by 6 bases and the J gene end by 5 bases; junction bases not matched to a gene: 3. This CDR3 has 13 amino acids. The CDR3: CASSVGGTGELFF. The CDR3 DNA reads TGTGCCAGCAGCGTGGGGGGGACCGGGGAGCTGTTTTTT.

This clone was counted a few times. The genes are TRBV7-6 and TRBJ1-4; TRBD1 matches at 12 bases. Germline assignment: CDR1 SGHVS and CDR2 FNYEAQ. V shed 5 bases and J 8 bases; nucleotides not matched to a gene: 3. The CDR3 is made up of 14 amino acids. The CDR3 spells CASSIGTGGEKLFF. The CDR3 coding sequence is TGTGCCAGCAGCATTGGGACAGGGGGCGAAAAACTGTTTTTT.